The 10 T cell receptor beta chains listed next were all sequenced from one sample in a study of blood T cell repertoires in COVID-19. Clones were read by immunoSEQ multiplex PCR, and TCRdb kept only the in-frame ones, dropping some. The sample has around 300,000 clones, around 85% seen once; the top ten hold 8% to 13%. Material: peripheral blood. Receptors were obtained from a woman between 70 and 85 years old with acute or convalescent COVID-19.

Of note for this clone: The same CDR3 arises from other DNA sequences in this sample as well. The chain has TRBV2 and TRBJ2-6, with TRBD1 as a possible D gene (5 bases). The germline CDR1 and CDR2 sequences are SNHLY and FYNNEI. The CDR3 has 15 amino acids. Trimming took 3 bases from V and 4 from J, leaving 10 bases between them. The CDR3 loop reads CASSEDKPGANVLTF. Here the CDR3 DNA reads TGTGCCAGCAGTGAGGACAAACCGGGGGCCAACGTCCTGACTTTC. Drawing the rest from reference TRBV2 and TRBJ2-6, the complete variable domain is EPEVTQTPSHQVTQMGQEVILRCVPISNHLYFYWYRQILGQKVEFLVSFYNNEISEKSEIFDDQFSVERPDGSNFTLKIRSTKLEDSAMYFCASSEDKPGANVLTFGAGSRLTVL.

The rearrangement uses TRBV15 and TRBJ1-4, with D tentatively TRBD1 (5 bases). CDR1 LNHNV and CDR2 YYDKDF come from the germline V gene (reference sequence). The CDR3 has 16 amino acids. With 0 bases removed from V and 3 bases from J, the gap between germline ends came to 11 bases. CDR3 region: CATSRDAGTANEKLFF. Written as DNA, the CDR3 is TGTGCCACCAGCAGAGATGCGGGGACGGCTAATGAAAAACTGTTTTTT.

This clone has just one count. The chain joins TRBV19 to TRBJ1-1; maybe TRBD1 (6 bases). Trimming took off 6 bases at V and 1 base at J, with 12 bases between the two ends. The V gene's germline CDR1 is LNHDA and CDR2 SQIVND (reference sequence). This CDR3 region has 14 residues. CDR3 sequence: CASRPGTPNTEAFF. The CDR3 DNA reads TGTGCCAGTAGACCTGGGACACCGAACACTGAAGCTTTCTTT.

This clone was seen once. This chain links TRBV14 with TRBJ2-7; 7 positions agree with TRBD1. Germline V lookup: CDR1 SGHDN, CDR2 FVKESK. Germline trimming cut 5 bases from V and 4 bases from J; bases unmatched to any gene: 17. This CDR3 contains 17 residues. In nucleotides, the CDR3 is TGTGCCAGCAGCAAGACAGGGTACGACTCTGGAACTTACGAGCAGTACTTC. Its translation is CASSKTGYDSGTYEQYF. Complete variable domain (other parts from reference TRBV14 and TRBJ2-7): EAGVTQFPSHSVIEKGQTVTLRCDPISGHDNLYWYRRVMGKEIKFLLHFVKESKQDESGMPNNRFLAERTGGTYSTLKVQPAELEDSGVYFCASSKTGYDSGTYEQYFGPGTRLTVT.

The gene calls are TRBV7-9 and TRBJ1-4, with D unclear. Per the germline V gene, CDR1 is SEHNR and CDR2 is FQNEAQ (reference sequence). The CDR3 extends over 15 amino acids. V lost 6 bases to trimming and J lost 0 bases, with 11 bases between them. CDR3 region: CASRRGTATNEKLFF. CDR3 sequence (DNA): TGTGCCAGCAGACGCGGCACTGCAACTAATGAAAAACTGTTTTTT.

The rearrangement links TRBV14 to TRBJ2-5, with 13 bases that match TRBD2. CDR3 length equals 19 residues. Per germline, CDR1 SGHDN and CDR2 FVKESK. Trimming took 0 bases from V and 2 from J; bases not matched to a gene: 9. The CDR3 spells CASSQEGGLAGAFQETQYF. The CDR3 region has the DNA TGTGCCAGCAGCCAAGAGGGCGGACTAGCGGGGGCGTTTCAAGAGACCCAGTACTTC.

The V and J genes are TRBV6-6 and TRBJ2-5; the match to TRBD1 covers 9 bases. The V gene's germline CDR1 is MNHNY and CDR2 SVGAGI (reference sequence). This CDR3 contains 16 residues. V lost 4 bases to trimming and J lost 5 bases; unmatched junction nucleotides: 11. The CDR3 sequence: CASSLVGDRVRETQYF. The CDR3 DNA reads TGTGCCAGCAGTTTGGTCGGGGACAGGGTGAGGGAGACCCAGTACTTC.

This chain uses TRBV20-1 with TRBJ2-3; D is ambiguous. This CDR3 spans 11 amino acids. Deletions cut 2 bases from V and 6 bases from J, with 6 bases between. Germline CDR1 reads DFQATT; CDR2 reads SNEGSKA (reference sequence). The CDR3 sequence: CSARFQDTQYF. In nucleotides, the CDR3 is TGCAGTGCTAGATTCCAGGATACGCAGTATTTT.

As concerns this clone: The junction does not match germline at one end; this may be a read error. The CDR3 DNA is TGTGCCAGCCAGAATAACAGGAACGCTGAAGCTTTCTTT. It codes for CASQNNRNAEAFF. This sequence joins TRBV2 and TRBJ1-1, with D maybe TRBD1 (5 bases). The CDR3 length is 13 residues. Per germline, CDR1 SNHLY and CDR2 FYNNEI. Full variable domain (missing parts from reference TRBV2 and TRBJ1-1): EPEVTQTPSHQVTQMGQEVILRCVPISNHLYFYWYRQILGQKVEFLVSFYNNEISEKSEIFDDQFSVERPDGSNFTLKIRSTKLEDSAMYFCASQNNRNAEAFFGQGTRLTVV.

This chain connects TRBV7-9 to TRBJ1-4; D gene ambiguous. The CDR3 runs to 13 residues. Deletions cut 1 base from V and 8 bases from J, with 8 bases between. Per the germline V gene, CDR1 is SEHNR and CDR2 is FQNEAQ (reference sequence). CDR3 DNA: TGTGCCAGCAGCTTAGGCCAAGAGGAAAAACTGTTTTTT. Amino acids: CASSLGQEEKLFF.